The rows below give T cell receptor beta chains drawn from one sample of a study of CD8+ T cells in alopecia areata. The assay was immunoSEQ multiplex PCR, and TCRdb's table has in-frame clones only and misses some. In the table there are approximately 130,000 clones, approximately 57% of which are singletons. The sample consisted of CD4+ T cells sorted from blood, taken at week 4, from a patient treated with tofacitinib. Receptor source: a human donor with alopecia areata. Both conserved end residues are part of each CDR3. Fields, in order: D gene, J gene, clone size, V gene, CDR3 DNA, CDR3 protein. D genes are given only for firm matches. Size tells how often a clone was seen (once, few, many) or the class of an expanded clone, and some rows leave it out.

TRBD1 | TRBJ2-1 | - | TRBV7-8 | TGTGCCAGCAGCGTTGACAGGGGGTCCTACAATGAGCAGTTCTTC | CASSVDRGSYNEQFF
TRBD2 | TRBJ2-5 | - | TRBV5-1 | TGCGCCAGCAGCCGAAGCGGGGGAGCGGAGACCCAGTACTTC | CASSRSGGAETQYF
- | TRBJ2-1 | - | TRBV27 | TGTGCCAGCAGTTTACAGGTGGGCAATGAGCAGTTCTTC | CASSLQVGNEQFF
TRBD2 | TRBJ2-5 | - | TRBV10-3 | TGTGCCACTTTAGCGGGGGTCCCGGGGGAGACCCAGTACTTC | CATLAGVPGETQYF
TRBD1 | TRBJ2-3 | - | TRBV29-1 | TGCAGCGGGAGCAGGGGGCTTGATACGCAGTATTTT | CSGSRGLDTQYF
- | TRBJ1-4 | - | TRBV5-6 | TGTGCCAGCAGCTTCGGGTCCTATGCAACTAATGAAAAACTGTTTTTT | CASSFGSYATNEKLFF
- | TRBJ2-3 | - | TRBV27 | TGTGCCAGCAGTGGACCCAGGGCAACGGGGTGGGAAACGCAGTATTTT | CASSGPRATGWETQYF
- | TRBJ1-6 | few | TRBV25-1 | TGTGCCAGCAGTGTGGTTTCGGGGACGGGAAATTCACCCCTCCACTTT | CASSVVSGTGNSPLHF
- | TRBJ1-1 | - | TRBV9 | TGTGCCAGCAGCCCCTCCGGACAGAACACTGAAGCTTTCTTT | CASSPSGQNTEAFF
- | TRBJ2-5 | - | TRBV27 | TGTGCCAGCAGTTTATGTTCCGGGGATGGGGACTTACAAGAGACCCAGTACTTC | CASSLCSGDGDLQETQYF
TRBD1 | TRBJ2-3 | - | TRBV2 | TGTGCCAGCCCGGACAGGGACGAAGATACGCAGTATTTT | CASPDRDEDTQYF
TRBD2 | TRBJ2-5 | - | TRBV2 | TGTGCCAGCAGTGGCGGGGGGGGCCAAGAGACCCAGTACTTC | CASSGGGGQETQYF
TRBD1 | TRBJ1-2 | - | TRBV9 | TGTGCCAGCAGCTGGGGACAGTCATCTAACTATGGCTACACCTTC | CASSWGQSSNYGYTF
- | TRBJ2-6 | - | TRBV6-1 | TGTGCCAGCAGTGTTCTGGGGGCCGGCTCTGGGGCCAACGTCCTGACTTTC | CASSVLGAGSGANVLTF
- | TRBJ1-1 | - | TRBV5-4 | TGTGCCAGCAGCTTGGTATCAAACAGGAACACTGAAGCTTTCTTT | CASSLVSNRNTEAFF
- | TRBJ2-3 | - | TRBV29-1 | TGCAGCGCAAAGGGGGGGTACTCCACAGATACGCAGTATTTT | CSAKGGYSTDTQYF
- | TRBJ1-1 | - | TRBV29-1 | TGCAGCTCCAGCACCTCCCTTATAAACACTGAAGCTTTCTTT | CSSSTSLINTEAFF
- | TRBJ1-1 | few | TRBV5-1 | TGCGCCAGCAGCTTGGCTGGGGGCGGGGGCACTGAAGCTTTCTTT | CASSLAGGGGTEAFF
- | TRBJ2-7 | - | TRBV7-6 | TGTGCCAGCAGCTTCCAGGGGCTTTCCTACGAGCAGTACTTC | CASSFQGLSYEQYF
- | TRBJ2-7 | - | TRBV30 | TGTGCCTGGAGTACGCTGGGACCGGGTGACGAGCAGTACTTC | CAWSTLGPGDEQYF
- | TRBJ1-5 | - | TRBV30 | TGTGCCTGGAGTGTAGCGTCGGGGAAGGGTCAGCCCCAGCATTTT | CAWSVASGKGQPQHF
TRBD1 | TRBJ2-1 | - | TRBV10-3 | TGTGCCATCAAAGGGACAGGGGCCTACAATGAGCAGTTCTTC | CAIKGTGAYNEQFF